The 18 T cell receptor beta chains below come from one sample, sequenced in a study of T cell repertoires in MIS-A myocarditis. Produced via immunoSEQ multiplex PCR; TCRdb's table is partial and in-frame only. This table holds roughly 14,000 clones, around 70% found once. Sequencing used left ventricle heart tissue obtained at autopsy. Receptor source: a man aged 18 to 29 with fulminant myocarditis from multisystem inflammatory syndrome in adults (MIS-A) after COVID-19.

CDR3 nucleotides: TGCAGCGCCTCCCCGGACTCCACAGATACGCAGTATTTT. Translating it yields CSASPDSTDTQYF. The chain combines TRBV29-1 with TRBJ2-3, with D maybe TRBD2 (5 bases). V was clipped by 7 bases and J by 2 bases, with 13 bases between them. The CDR3 sequence is 13 residues long. Germline CDR1 reads SQVTM; CDR2 reads ANQGSEA.

The V and J genes are TRBV9 and TRBJ1-1; D is unresolved. Trimming shortened V by 0 bases and J by 7 bases, and 19 bases separated the two germline ends. The CDR3 totals 16 residues. Germline CDR1 SGDLS, CDR2 YYNGEE. CDR3 in DNA: TGTGCCAGCAGCGTAGAGGCACGGACCACAACCAGTGAAGCTTTCTTT. Amino acids: CASSVEARTTTSEAFF. Using reference TRBV9 and TRBJ1-1 for the parts outside the CDR3, the full variable domain is DSGVTQTPKHLITATGQRVTLRCSPRSGDLSVYWYQQSLDQGLQFLIQYYNGEERAKGNILERFSAQQFPDLHSELNLSSLELGDSALYFCASSVEARTTTSEAFFGQGTRLTVV.

The chain recombines TRBV5-5 with TRBJ1-1; 8 bases are shared with TRBD1. The CDR3 covers 13 residues. V shed 5 bases, J shed 4 bases, and the junction held 4 bases outside the gene matches. Germline CDR1 and CDR2: SGHKS and YYEKEE (reference sequence). The CDR3 DNA follows: TGTGCCAGCAGGACAGGGGTGGTCACTGAAGCTTTCTTT. It translates to CASRTGVVTEAFF.

V is TRBV28 and J is TRBJ2-7; 7 bases align to TRBD2. V dropped 2 bases and J dropped 7; count of bases not matched to a gene: 2. Germline-derived CDR1 and CDR2 are MDHEN and SYDVKM. This CDR3 has 12 amino acids. CDR3 sequence (DNA): TGTGCCAGCAGTTTACTGGGGGGGGAGCAGTACTTC. Protein sequence: CASSLLGGEQYF.

The genes are TRBV6-1 and TRBJ1-1, with unresolved D. Trimming pared 2 bases from V and 3 bases from J, leaving 7 bases between. The germline CDR1 and CDR2 sequences are MNHNS and SASEGT. The CDR3 has 13 residues. CDR3 bases: TGTGCCAGCAGTGAATACCCCCACACTGAAGCTTTCTTT. This encodes CASSEYPHTEAFF.

This clone has only a few counts. The V and J genes are TRBV29-1 and TRBJ2-3; D possibly uses TRBD1 or TRBD2 (5 bases each). From germline, CDR1 is SQVTM and CDR2 ANQGSEA. This CDR3 has 14 amino acids. V was pared by 7 bases and J by 2 bases, with 16 bases between. This CDR3 reads CSARRGPNTDTQYF. CDR3 DNA sequence: TGCAGCGCAAGAAGGGGACCCAACACAGATACGCAGTATTTT.

This clone was counted between two and nine times. V and J are TRBV18 and TRBJ2-7, with 10 bases aligning to TRBD2. This CDR3 is 14 amino acids long. Germline V gene lookup returns CDR1 KGHSH and CDR2 LQKENI. V was clipped by 5 bases and J by 2 bases; unmatched bases: 3. The CDR3 protein is CASSSSGGAYEQYF. CDR3 DNA sequence: TGTGCCAGCTCATCGAGCGGGGGGGCCTACGAGCAGTACTTC.

The rearrangement joins TRBV10-3 to TRBJ2-3; 8 bases are shared with TRBD1. Trimming removed 6 bases from V and 1 base from J; junction bases left unmatched: 6. The CDR3 sequence is 15 residues long. CDR1 is ENHRY, CDR2 SYGVKD, per germline. CDR3 nucleotide sequence: TGTGCCATCAGCGGACAGGGACGACGCACAGATACGCAGTATTTT. Encoded protein: CAISGQGRRTDTQYF.

This chain uses TRBV21-1 with TRBJ2-7; the D call in the table, TRBD1, was not verified against the DNA. TRBV21-1 is a recognized pseudogene. This CDR3 is 15 amino acids long. The chain's CDR3 is CASSRGSPCPYEQYF. The CDR3 coding sequence is TGTGCCAGCAGCAGGGGCTCTCCATGCCCCTACGAGCAGTACTTC.

The V and J genes are TRBV19 and TRBJ1-5; perhaps TRBD1 as D (5 bases). This CDR3 contains 15 residues. Germline V gene data show CDR1 as LNHDA and CDR2 as SQIVND (reference sequence). V was cut by 4 bases and J by 7 bases, with 17 bases left in between. The CDR3 spells CASSTIGDGGQPQHF. The CDR3 nucleotides read TGTGCCAGTAGTACGATAGGGGATGGAGGACAGCCCCAGCATTTT.

This chain uses TRBV29-1 with TRBJ1-2; the D is unclear. The CDR3 covers 14 residues. Trimming left V 1 base short and J 4 bases short, with 13 bases between. Germline CDR1 SQVTM, CDR2 ANQGSEA. The CDR3 is CSVEAGISRYGYTF. The DNA of the CDR3 is TGCAGCGTTGAAGCGGGGATATCACGCTATGGCTACACCTTC.

The chain couples TRBV7-9 to TRBJ2-1; 14 positions agree with TRBD2. Germline V gives CDR1 SEHNR, CDR2 FQNEAQ (reference sequence). The CDR3 covers 16 residues. The J segment lost 5 bases and the V segment lost 5 bases, leaving 5 bases of the junction unmatched. CDR3 in DNA: TGTGCCAGCAGCCCACGACTAGCGGGGGGGAACAATGAGCAGTTCTTC. Translation: CASSPRLAGGNNEQFF.

The V and J genes are TRBV9 and TRBJ2-3; 11 nucleotides line up with TRBD2. CDR3 length equals 18 residues. The germline gives CDR1 SGDLS, CDR2 YYNGEE. Trimming cost V 4 bases and J 3 bases; bases outside gene matches: 13. The CDR3 protein is CASSPIPSSGGLTDTQYF. The CDR3 region has the DNA TGTGCCAGCAGCCCAATCCCCTCTAGCGGGGGGCTTACAGATACGCAGTATTTT.

CDR3 in DNA: TGTGCCAGCATCACGGGGGAGAACACCGGGGAGCTGTTTTTT. Translation gives CASITGENTGELFF. The V call is TRBV6-7, the J call TRBJ2-2; possibly TRBD2 for D (6 bases). TRBV6-7 is an open reading frame, and its role is uncertain. CDR3 size: 14 residues. Trimming removed 7 bases at V and 1 base at J, with 10 bases between.

The J gene is TRBJ2-2, the V gene TRBV4-3; D is ambiguous. CDR3 size: 15 residues. Germline assignment: CDR1 LGHNA and CDR2 YSLEER. Trimming took off 0 bases at V and 7 bases at J, with 12 bases between the two ends. CDR3 region: CASSQDVGLGGELFF. In nucleotides, the CDR3 is TGCGCCAGCAGCCAAGATGTGGGCCTTGGCGGGGAGCTGTTTTTT.

This chain connects TRBV2 to TRBJ1-1, with unresolved D. This CDR3 comprises 13 residues. V was pared by 6 bases and J by 1 base, with 9 bases between. Germline V gives CDR1 SNHLY, CDR2 FYNNEI. Here the CDR3 reads CASSPQRNTEAFF. CDR3 sequence (DNA): TGTGCCAGCAGCCCACAACGGAACACTGAAGCTTTCTTT.

This clone was observed a few times. This chain links TRBV10-1 with TRBJ2-5, with 9 bases identical to TRBD1. Trimming cost V 2 bases and J 5 bases; bases outside gene matches: 6. Germline values: CDR1 WNHNN, CDR2 SYGVQD (reference sequence). There are 15 residues in the CDR3. DNA of the CDR3: TGCGCCAGCAGTGAGACGACAGGGGGAATGGAGACCCAGTACTTC. Translating it yields CASSETTGGMETQYF.

The genes are TRBV5-1 and TRBJ2-7; D unclear. This CDR3 is built from 12 residues. Trimming shortened V by 2 bases and J by 3 bases, and 6 bases separated the two germline ends. Germline lookup yields CDR1 SGHRS and CDR2 YFSETQ. CDR3 sequence reads: CASSFGNYEQYF. The CDR3 DNA reads as TGCGCCAGCAGCTTTGGAAACTACGAGCAGTACTTC.